Listed here are 13 T cell receptor beta chains from one sample, sequenced in a study of shared clonotypes between healthy human individuals. This table comes from immunoSEQ multiplex PCR, and its TCRdb copy is limited to in-frame clones, with some not included. The table shows 700,000 or so clones, with approximately 75% occurring only once. Sample: memory CD4+ T cells sorted from blood. Indicated subset: CD45RA-negative fraction. These receptors were obtained from a woman in her 30s in good health.

The CDR3 DNA sequence: TGCGCCAGCAGCTCGTTACTGGGTTTCCTCAACAATGAGCAGTTCTTC. Residues: CASSSLLGFLNNEQFF. The chain carries TRBV5-1 and TRBJ2-1, with unresolved D. Germline CDR1 and CDR2: SGHRS and YFSETQ. CDR3 size: 16 residues. With 3 bases removed from V and 5 bases from J, the gap between germline ends came to 18 bases.

The CDR3 DNA reads as TGTGCCAGTAGCCTGGGACAGACTGGGGCCAACGTCCTGACTTTC. Translating it yields CASSLGQTGANVLTF. The chain uses TRBV19 and TRBJ2-6; 7 bases map to TRBD1. V lost 6 bases to trimming and J lost 2 bases; unmatched junction nucleotides: 4. This CDR3 has 15 amino acids. Germline lookup yields CDR1 LNHDA and CDR2 SQIVND (reference sequence). The whole variable domain, filled in from reference TRBV19 and TRBJ2-6, reads DGGITQSPKYLFRKEGQNVTLSCEQNLNHDAMYWYRQDPGQGLRLIYYSQIVNDFQKGDIAEGYSVSREKKESFPLTVTSAQKNPTAFYLCASSLGQTGANVLTFGAGSRLTVL.

This chain joins TRBV27 and TRBJ1-5; a weak D match, TRBD1 (5 bases). The germline V gene has CDR1 MNHEY and CDR2 SMNVEV (reference sequence). Trimming pared 5 bases from V and 0 bases from J, leaving 17 bases between. This CDR3 has 17 residues. Here the CDR3 DNA reads TGTGCCAGCAGTCCACTTGCGGGGGTCGTTAGCAATCAGCCCCAGCATTTT. This codes for CASSPLAGVVSNQPQHF.

The chain couples TRBV18 to TRBJ1-1; TRBD1 might be the D (5 bases). The CDR3 contains 16 residues. Germline values: CDR1 KGHSH, CDR2 LQKENI. The V end was cut by 1 base, the J end by 6 bases, with 18 bases between. CDR3 in DNA: TGTGCCAGCTCACCACAGGGGTCCAAAACCGGCGCTGAAGCTTTCTTT. It translates to CASSPQGSKTGAEAFF.

As DNA, the CDR3 is TGTGCCAGCAGCCTCACGCCCCGGGCCCCCTTGATGAACACTGAAGCTTTCTTT. It yields the protein CASSLTPRAPLMNTEAFF. The rearrangement uses TRBV28 and TRBJ1-1; D unclear. This CDR3 has 18 amino acids. Germline CDR1 reads MDHEN; CDR2 reads SYDVKM. V was shortened by 6 bases and J by 0 bases, with 23 bases between the two germline ends.

This clone was seen a single time. The chain uses TRBV6-6 and TRBJ1-3; weak D call: TRBD1 (5 bases). CDR3 length equals 15 residues. In germline, CDR1 is MNHNY, CDR2 SVGAGI (reference sequence). V dropped 6 bases and J dropped 0 bases, with 12 bases sitting between them. The CDR3 reads CASSPPGTSGNTIYF. CDR3 DNA: TGTGCCAGCAGCCCACCTGGGACCTCTGGAAACACCATATATTTT.

The chain uses TRBV6-5 and TRBJ2-7, with D unclear. The germline V gene encodes CDR1 MNHEY and CDR2 SVGAGI. V shed 4 bases and J shed 3 bases, with 4 bases lying between them. This CDR3 is 11 amino acids long. The CDR3 spells CASSLGYEQYF. Here the CDR3 DNA reads TGTGCCAGCAGTTTGGGCTACGAGCAGTACTTC.

This clone was recorded only once. V is TRBV30 and J is TRBJ2-7, with 13 nucleotides matching TRBD2. The V segment lost 1 base and the J segment 2 bases; nucleotides outside the gene matches: 11. The germline CDR1 and CDR2 sequences are GTSNPN and SVGIG (reference sequence). CDR3 length: 18 amino acids. This chain's CDR3 is CAWSALGPGLAGAYEQYF. In DNA form, the CDR3 reads TGTGCCTGGAGTGCGTTGGGACCAGGACTAGCGGGGGCCTACGAGCAGTACTTC.

The chain uses TRBV30 and TRBJ1-5, with unresolved D. CDR1 GTSNPN and CDR2 SVGIG come from the germline V gene (reference sequence). This CDR3 is 13 amino acids long. V lost 1 base, J lost 4 bases, and 8 bases lay in between. CDR3 in DNA: TGTGCCTGGAGTGGTGAATCGAATCAGCCCCAGCATTTT. This gives the protein CAWSGESNQPQHF.

The V and J genes are TRBV11-1 and TRBJ2-1; unclear D gene. The CDR3 is 13 amino acids. V lost 2 bases, J lost 4 bases, and 6 bases lay in between. The germline CDR1 and CDR2 sequences are SGHAT and FQDESV (reference sequence). The CDR3, as DNA: TGTGCCAGCAGCTTACTGGTGTACAATGAGCAGTTCTTC. The encoded protein is CASSLLVYNEQFF.

J is TRBJ1-2 and V is TRBV6-5, with 7 bases identical to TRBD1. CDR3 length: 14 residues. Germline V gene sequence: CDR1 MNHEY, CDR2 SVGAGI. J was trimmed by 7 bases and V by 5 bases; bases with no gene match: 10. The CDR3 is CASSGDRSSRGYTF. The CDR3 coding sequence is TGTGCCAGCAGTGGGGACAGAAGCTCGCGTGGCTACACCTTC.

Concerning this clone: Distinct nucleotide sequences in the sample also encode this CDR3. The chain couples TRBV28 to TRBJ2-7; 11 bases align to TRBD1. This CDR3 has 15 residues. With V trimmed by 6 bases and J by 7 bases, 11 bases remained unmatched. Germline loops: CDR1 MDHEN, CDR2 SYDVKM. CDR3 loop: CASRTPGQGAGEQYF. Here the CDR3 DNA reads TGTGCCAGCAGGACTCCCGGACAGGGGGCAGGAGAGCAGTACTTC.

This clone was seen many times. The rearrangement links TRBV5-1 to TRBJ2-1; D is perhaps TRBD2 (6 bases). CDR3 length equals 14 residues. Trimming left V 4 bases short and J 8 bases short, with 16 bases between. Germline assignment: CDR1 SGHRS and CDR2 YFSETQ. Written as DNA, the CDR3 is TGCGCCAGCAGCACCTCGGGAGACCGTCATGAGCAGTTCTTC. This encodes CASSTSGDRHEQFF.